This T cell receptor (beta chain) was identified during a study of post-analysis software for immune sequencing data. For the study at large: Patients had relapsing-remitting, secondary progressive or progressive-relapsing multiple sclerosis; some lacked subtype.

This clonotype appeared a few times. What it recognizes is unknown. Overall study findings and caveats: Significantly lower normalized Chao1 diversity was seen in multiple sclerosis patients than in controls. Controls showed lower frequencies than patients for a handful of TRBV segments, and TRBV5-6, TRBV5-1 and TRBV20-1 were among these. F measure grouped same-batch samples tightly together.

Germline loops: CDR1 MGHDK, CDR2 SYGVNS. This CDR3 region has 13 residues. The germline V and J ends were trimmed by 1 base and 7 bases, with 7 bases remaining between them. TCR beta cDNA libraries included unique molecular identifiers. From approximately 0.95 to 9.8 million T cells, roughly 530,000 cDNA molecules were obtained. TCRdb analysed the PCR reads with MiXCR anew, one entry per CDR3 protein. The table has about 260,000 distinct CDR3 sequences, less than 40% seen once. The source of this sequence is a girl under 18 with multiple sclerosis. The chain uses TRBV25-1 and TRBJ2-2; maybe TRBD1 (5 bases). The source material was blood. The CDR3 sequence is CASSEWQGGELFF. The CDR3 nucleotides are TGTGCCAGCAGTGAATGGCAGGGCGGGGAGCTGTTTTTT.